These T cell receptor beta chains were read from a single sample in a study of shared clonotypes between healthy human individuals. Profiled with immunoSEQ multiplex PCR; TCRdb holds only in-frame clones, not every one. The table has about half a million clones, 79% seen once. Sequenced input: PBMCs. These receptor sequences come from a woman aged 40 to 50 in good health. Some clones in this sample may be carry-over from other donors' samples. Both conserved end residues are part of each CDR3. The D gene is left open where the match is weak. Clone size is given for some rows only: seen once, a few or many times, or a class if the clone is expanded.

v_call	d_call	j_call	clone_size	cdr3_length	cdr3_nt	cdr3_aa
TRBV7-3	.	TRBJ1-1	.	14	TGTGCCAGCAGCACCCAAGGTTCAGGCACTGAAGCTTTCTTT	CASSTQGSGTEAFF
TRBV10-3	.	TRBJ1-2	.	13	TGTGCCATCAGTGAGGGACAGAGCTATGGCTACACCTTC	CAISEGQSYGYTF
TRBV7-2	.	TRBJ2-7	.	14	TGTGCCAGCGAAACTAGCCCCGGAGTCTACGAGCAGTACTTC	CASETSPGVYEQYF
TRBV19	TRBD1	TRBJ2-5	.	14	TGTGCCAGTAGTCGGACAGGGGCTAGGGAGACCCAGTACTTC	CASSRTGARETQYF
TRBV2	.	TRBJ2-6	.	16	TGTGCCAGCAGTGACATCATGAGTCACGGGGCCAACGTCCTGACTTTC	CASSDIMSHGANVLTF
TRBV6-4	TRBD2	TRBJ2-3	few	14	TGTGCCAGCAGTGATAGCGGGGGCCTTGGGTTGCAGTATTTT	CASSDSGGLGLQYF
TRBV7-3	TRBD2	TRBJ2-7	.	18	TGTGCCAGCAGCTTACCCTTGGGATGGCGGGAGATACTCTACGAGCAGTACTTC	CASSLPLGWREILYEQYF
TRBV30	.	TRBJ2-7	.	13	TGTGCCTGGAGTGTAGGAGGGGTGGTCGAGCAGTACTTC	CAWSVGGVVEQYF
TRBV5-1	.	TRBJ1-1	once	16	TGCGCCAGCAGCTCGACGCCCACACGCCTGAACACTGAAGCTTTCTTT	CASSSTPTRLNTEAFF
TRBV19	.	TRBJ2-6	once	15	TGTGCCAGTAGAGGGGCCGGGGCTGGGGCCAACGTCCTGACTTTC	CASRGAGAGANVLTF
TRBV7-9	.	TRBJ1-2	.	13	TGTGCCAGCAGCTCGGCAGAGATCTATGGCTACACCTTC	CASSSAEIYGYTF
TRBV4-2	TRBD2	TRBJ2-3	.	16	TGTGCCAGCAGCCAAGAGGGACTAGCGGGAGGGGGTACGCAGTATTTT	CASSQEGLAGGGTQYF
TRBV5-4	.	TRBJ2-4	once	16	TGTGCCAGCAGCCTGGGGGGTTACTCACCCAAAAACATTCAGTACTTC	CASSLGGYSPKNIQYF
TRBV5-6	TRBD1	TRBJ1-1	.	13	TGTGCCAGCAGCAGGATCAGGGGGACTGAAGCTTTCTTT	CASSRIRGTEAFF
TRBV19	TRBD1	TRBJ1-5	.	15	TGTGCCAGTAGTACATACAGGGGGAGCAATCAGCCCCAGCATTTT	CASSTYRGSNQPQHF
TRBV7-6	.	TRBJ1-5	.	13	TGTGCCAGCAGCTTGGGACCTGGGGGGCCCCAGCATTTT	CASSLGPGGPQHF
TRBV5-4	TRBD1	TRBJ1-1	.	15	TGTGCCAGCAGCTCACGAAGGGACAGCGAAACTGAAGCTTTCTTT	CASSSRRDSETEAFF
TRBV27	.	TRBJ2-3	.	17	TGTGCCAGCAGAAGGGGCTCACTAGTGGGGATGGCAGATACGCAGTATTTT	CASRRGSLVGMADTQYF
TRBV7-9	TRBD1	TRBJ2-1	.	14	TGTGCCAGCAGCGTAGGACAGGGTGGCGATGAGCAGTTCTTC	CASSVGQGGDEQFF
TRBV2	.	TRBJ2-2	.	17	TGTGCCAGCAGTGAATCCGAGAACAGGCTGAACACCGGGGAGCTGTTTTTT	CASSESENRLNTGELFF
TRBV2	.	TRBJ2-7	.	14	TGTGCCAGCATCGGGGAGTGGGGAGCCTACGAGCAGTACTTC	CASIGEWGAYEQYF
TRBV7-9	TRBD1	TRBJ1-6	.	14	TGTGCCAGCAGCCGCCGGGACAGTAATTCACCCCTCCACTTT	CASSRRDSNSPLHF
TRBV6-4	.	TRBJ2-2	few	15	TGTGCCAGCAGTGACTCTCAGGGTGCGGCCGGGGAGCTGTTTTTT	CASSDSQGAAGELFF
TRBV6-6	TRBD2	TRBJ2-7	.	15	TGTGCCAGCAGCGTAGCGGGAGGGCCTGGGGCCGAGCAGTACTTC	CASSVAGGPGAEQYF
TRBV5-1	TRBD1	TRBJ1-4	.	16	TGCGCCAGCAGCCACGACAGGGTAGGGACTAATGAAAAACTGTTTTTT	CASSHDRVGTNEKLFF
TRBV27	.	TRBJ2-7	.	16	TGTGCCAGCAGTTTATCGATAAACGTAGTGTTAAACGAGCAGTACTTC	CASSLSINVVLNEQYF
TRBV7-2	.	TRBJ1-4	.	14	TGTGCCAGCAGCGGGGGAGAGGGAGATGAAAAACTGTTTTTT	CASSGGEGDEKLFF
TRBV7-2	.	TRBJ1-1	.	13	TGTGCCAACCGACGCCCAGGGCCTACTGAAGCTTTCTTT	CANRRPGPTEAFF
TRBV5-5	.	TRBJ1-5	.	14	TGTGCCAGCAGCTTGGGACAGCTCAATCAGCCCCAGCATTTT	CASSLGQLNQPQHF
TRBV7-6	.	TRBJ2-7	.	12	TGTGCCAGCAGCCCACTCGGGGACGAGCAGTACTTC	CASSPLGDEQYF
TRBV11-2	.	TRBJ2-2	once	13	TGTGCCAGCAGCTTAGCGGGGGTCGGGGAGCTGTTTTTT	CASSLAGVGELFF
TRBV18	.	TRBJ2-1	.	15	TGTGCCAGCTCACCCGCGGGACAGACATACAATGAGCAGTTCTTC	CASSPAGQTYNEQFF
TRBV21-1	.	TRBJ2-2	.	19	TGTGCCAGCAGCACTCGCCGGACTAGCGGGAGGGCCGGAACCGGGGAGCTGTTTTTT	CASSTRRTSGRAGTGELFF
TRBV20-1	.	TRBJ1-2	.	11	TGCATCTTGGGACGGAACTATGGCTACACCTTC	CILGRNYGYTF
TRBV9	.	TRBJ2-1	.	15	TGTGCCAGCAGCGTAGCTGTCGCGGCACACAATGAGCAGTTCTTC	CASSVAVAAHNEQFF
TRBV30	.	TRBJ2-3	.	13	TGTGCCTGGAGTGTAAAGTCCGTAGGTACGCAGTATTTT	CAWSVKSVGTQYF